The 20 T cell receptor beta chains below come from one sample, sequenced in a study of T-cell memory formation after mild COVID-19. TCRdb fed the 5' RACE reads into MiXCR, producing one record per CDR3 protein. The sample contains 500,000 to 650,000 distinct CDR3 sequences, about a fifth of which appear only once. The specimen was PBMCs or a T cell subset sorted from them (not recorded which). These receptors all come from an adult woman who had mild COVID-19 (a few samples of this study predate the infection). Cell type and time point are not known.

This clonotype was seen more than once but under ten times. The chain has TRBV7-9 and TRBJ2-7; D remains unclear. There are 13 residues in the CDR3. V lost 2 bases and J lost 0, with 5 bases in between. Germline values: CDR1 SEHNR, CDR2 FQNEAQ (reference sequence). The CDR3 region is CASSLILSYEQYF. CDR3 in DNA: TGTGCCAGCAGCTTAATCCTCTCCTACGAGCAGTACTTC.

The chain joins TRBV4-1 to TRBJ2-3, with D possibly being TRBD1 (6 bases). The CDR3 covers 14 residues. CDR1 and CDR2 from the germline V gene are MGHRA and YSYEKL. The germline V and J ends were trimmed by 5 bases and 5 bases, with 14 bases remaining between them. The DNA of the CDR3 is TGCGCCAGCAGCGCCCGCCCCAGGGGAGATACGCAGTATTTT. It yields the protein CASSARPRGDTQYF.

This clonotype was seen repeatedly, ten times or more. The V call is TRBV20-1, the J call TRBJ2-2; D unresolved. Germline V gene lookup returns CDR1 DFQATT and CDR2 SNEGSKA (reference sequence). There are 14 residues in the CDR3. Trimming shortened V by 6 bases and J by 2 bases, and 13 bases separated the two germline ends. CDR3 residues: CSAADKRNTGELFF. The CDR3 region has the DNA TGCAGTGCCGCCGACAAGCGTAACACCGGGGAGCTGTTTTTT.

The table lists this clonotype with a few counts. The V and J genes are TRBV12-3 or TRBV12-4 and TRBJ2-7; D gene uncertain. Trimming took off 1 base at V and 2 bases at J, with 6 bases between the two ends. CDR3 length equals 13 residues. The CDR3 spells CASSLGVPYEQYF. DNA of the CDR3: TGTGCCAGCAGTTTAGGTGTTCCCTACGAGCAGTACTTC.

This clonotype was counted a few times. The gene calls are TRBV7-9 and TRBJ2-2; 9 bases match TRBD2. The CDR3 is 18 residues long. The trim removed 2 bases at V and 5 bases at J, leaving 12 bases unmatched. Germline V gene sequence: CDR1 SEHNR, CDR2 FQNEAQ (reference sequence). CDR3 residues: CASSLSLGSGSFTGELFF. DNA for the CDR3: TGTGCCAGCAGCTTATCGTTGGGTAGCGGGAGCTTTACCGGGGAGCTGTTTTTT.

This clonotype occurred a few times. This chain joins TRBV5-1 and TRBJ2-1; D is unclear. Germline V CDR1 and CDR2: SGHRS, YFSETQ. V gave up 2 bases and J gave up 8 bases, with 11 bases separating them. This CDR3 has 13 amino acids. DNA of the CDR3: TGCGCCAGCAGCTTAGATGTGACCGATGAGCAGTTCTTC. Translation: CASSLDVTDEQFF.

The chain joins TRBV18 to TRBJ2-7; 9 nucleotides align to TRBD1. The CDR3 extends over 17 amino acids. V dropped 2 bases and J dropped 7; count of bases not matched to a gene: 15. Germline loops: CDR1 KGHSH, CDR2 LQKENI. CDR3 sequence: CASSPSVPGTGLREQYF. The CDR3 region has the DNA TGTGCCAGCTCACCATCGGTTCCAGGGACAGGGCTTCGGGAGCAGTACTTC.

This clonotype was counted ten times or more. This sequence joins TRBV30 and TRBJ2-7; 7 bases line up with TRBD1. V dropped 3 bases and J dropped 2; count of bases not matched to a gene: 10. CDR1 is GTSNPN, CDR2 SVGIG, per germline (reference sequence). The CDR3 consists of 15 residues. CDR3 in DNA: TGTGCCTGGAGCGCCGGGACAGTGGGTACCTACGAGCAGTACTTC. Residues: CAWSAGTVGTYEQYF.

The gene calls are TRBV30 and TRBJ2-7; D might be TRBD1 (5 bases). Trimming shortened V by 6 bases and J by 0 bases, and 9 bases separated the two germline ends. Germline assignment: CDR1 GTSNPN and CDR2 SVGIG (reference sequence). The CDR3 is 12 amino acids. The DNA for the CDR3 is TGTGCCTGTCAGGGCCCCTCCTACGAGCAGTACTTC. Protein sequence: CACQGPSYEQYF.

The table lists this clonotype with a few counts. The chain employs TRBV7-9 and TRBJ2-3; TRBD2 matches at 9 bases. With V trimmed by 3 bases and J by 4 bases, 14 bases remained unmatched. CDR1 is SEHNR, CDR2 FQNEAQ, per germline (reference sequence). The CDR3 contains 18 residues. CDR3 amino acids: CASSFDRLGTSPPDTQYF. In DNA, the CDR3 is TGTGCCAGCAGCTTTGACCGACTAGGGACTAGCCCCCCAGATACGCAGTATTTT.

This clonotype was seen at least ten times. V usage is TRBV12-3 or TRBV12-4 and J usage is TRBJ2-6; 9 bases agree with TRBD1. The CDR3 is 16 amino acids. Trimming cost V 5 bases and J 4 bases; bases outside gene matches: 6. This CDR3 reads CASSRTGEAGANVLTF. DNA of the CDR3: TGTGCCAGCAGTCGGACAGGGGAGGCCGGGGCCAACGTCCTGACTTTC.

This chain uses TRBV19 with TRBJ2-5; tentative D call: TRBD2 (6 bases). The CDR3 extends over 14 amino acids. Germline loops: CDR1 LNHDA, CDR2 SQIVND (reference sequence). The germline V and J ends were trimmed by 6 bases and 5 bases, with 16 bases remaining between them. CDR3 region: CASRRVGGGETQYF. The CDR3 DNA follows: TGTGCCAGTAGGAGGGTCGGCGGAGGGGAGACCCAGTACTTC.

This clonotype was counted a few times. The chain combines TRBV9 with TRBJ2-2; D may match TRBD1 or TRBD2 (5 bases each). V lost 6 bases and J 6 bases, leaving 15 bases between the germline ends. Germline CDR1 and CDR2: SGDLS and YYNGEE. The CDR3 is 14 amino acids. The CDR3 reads CASKGPAGAGELFF. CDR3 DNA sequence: TGTGCCAGCAAGGGACCAGCCGGAGCCGGGGAGCTGTTTTTT.

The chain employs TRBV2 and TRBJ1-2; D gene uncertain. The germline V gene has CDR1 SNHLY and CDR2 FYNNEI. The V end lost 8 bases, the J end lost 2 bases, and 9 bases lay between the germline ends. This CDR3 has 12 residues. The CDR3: CASGQLNYGYTF. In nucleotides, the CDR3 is TGTGCCAGCGGCCAGCTCAACTATGGCTACACCTTC.

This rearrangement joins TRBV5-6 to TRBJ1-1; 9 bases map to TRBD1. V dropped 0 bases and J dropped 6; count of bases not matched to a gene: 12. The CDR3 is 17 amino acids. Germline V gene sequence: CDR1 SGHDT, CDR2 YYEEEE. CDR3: CASSLEDDGQGLAEAFF. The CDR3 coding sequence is TGTGCCAGCAGCTTGGAAGATGACGGACAGGGGTTAGCTGAAGCTTTCTTT.

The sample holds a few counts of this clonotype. CDR3 residues: CSALRGGNEQFF. Written as DNA, the CDR3 is TGCAGTGCCCTACGCGGTGGCAATGAGCAGTTCTTC. This chain links TRBV20-1 with TRBJ2-1; D uncertain. Looked up from germline, CDR1 is DFQATT and CDR2 is SNEGSKA (reference sequence). Trimming took 6 bases from V and 6 from J, leaving 12 bases between them. This CDR3 region has 12 residues.

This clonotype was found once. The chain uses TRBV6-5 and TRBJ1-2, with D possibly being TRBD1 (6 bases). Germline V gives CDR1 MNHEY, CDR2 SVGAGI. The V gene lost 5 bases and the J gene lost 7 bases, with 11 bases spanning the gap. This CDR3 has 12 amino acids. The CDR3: CASSPGVVGYTF. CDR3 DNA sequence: TGTGCCAGCAGTCCAGGGGTGGTTGGCTACACCTTC.

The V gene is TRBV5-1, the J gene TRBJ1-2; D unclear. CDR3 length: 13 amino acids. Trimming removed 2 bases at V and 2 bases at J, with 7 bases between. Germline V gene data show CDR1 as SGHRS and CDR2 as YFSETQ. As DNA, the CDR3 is TGCGCCAGCAGCTTAGACAACAACTATGGCTACACCTTC. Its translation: CASSLDNNYGYTF.

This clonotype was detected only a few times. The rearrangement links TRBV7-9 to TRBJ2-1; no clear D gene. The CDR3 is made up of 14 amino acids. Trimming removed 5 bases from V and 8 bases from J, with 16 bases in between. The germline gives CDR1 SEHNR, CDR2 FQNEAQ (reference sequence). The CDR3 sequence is CASSLEAAVDEQFF. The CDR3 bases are TGTGCCAGCAGCCTAGAGGCCGCCGTGGATGAGCAGTTCTTC.

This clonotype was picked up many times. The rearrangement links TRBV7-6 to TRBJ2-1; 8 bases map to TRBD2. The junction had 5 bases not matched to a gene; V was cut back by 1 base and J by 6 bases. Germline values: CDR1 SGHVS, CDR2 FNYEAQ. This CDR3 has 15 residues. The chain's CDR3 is CASSLEAGAPNEQFF. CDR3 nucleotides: TGTGCCAGCAGCTTAGAAGCGGGAGCGCCCAATGAGCAGTTCTTC.